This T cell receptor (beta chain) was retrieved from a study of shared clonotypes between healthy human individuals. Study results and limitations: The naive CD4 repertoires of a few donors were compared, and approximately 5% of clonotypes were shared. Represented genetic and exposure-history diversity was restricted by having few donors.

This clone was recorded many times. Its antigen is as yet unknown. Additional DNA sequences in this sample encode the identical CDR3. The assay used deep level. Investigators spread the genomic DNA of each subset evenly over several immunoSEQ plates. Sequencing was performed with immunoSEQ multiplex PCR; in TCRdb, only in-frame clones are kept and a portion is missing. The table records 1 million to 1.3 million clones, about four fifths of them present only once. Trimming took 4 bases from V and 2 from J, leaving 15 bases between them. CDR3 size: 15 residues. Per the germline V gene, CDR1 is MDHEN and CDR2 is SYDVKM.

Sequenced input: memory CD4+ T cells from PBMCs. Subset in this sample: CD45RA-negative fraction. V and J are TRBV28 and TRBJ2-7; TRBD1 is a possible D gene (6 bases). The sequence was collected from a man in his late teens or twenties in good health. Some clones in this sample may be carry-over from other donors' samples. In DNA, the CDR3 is TGTGCCAGCAGTTCGCCGGGGACAACTCCCTACGAGCAGTACTTC. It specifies CASSSPGTTPYEQYF.